A selection of T cell receptor beta chains follows, all from one sample in a study of blood T cell repertoires in COVID-19. Method: immunoSEQ multiplex PCR; TCRdb's copy keeps in-frame clones and lacks some. The data hold over 400,000 clones, with 70% to 90% observed a single time. The sample consisted of peripheral blood. The receptors stem from a human donor in a cohort sampled during active COVID-19. Both conserved end residues are part of each CDR3. A D gene is named only where the DNA matches it firmly. Not every row has a clone size; where given, it reads once, few, many or a size class.

D gene: TRBD2; V gene: TRBV20-1; clone size: .; J gene: TRBJ2-2; CDR3 protein: CSASKVTGLAGGAGELFF; CDR3 DNA: TGCAGTGCTAGTAAAGTGACGGGGCTAGCGGGAGGCGCCGGGGAGCTGTTTTTT
D gene: TRBD2; V gene: TRBV7-2; clone size: .; J gene: TRBJ2-3; CDR3 protein: CASSAPGLAGLYTQYF; CDR3 DNA: TGTGCCAGCAGCGCCCCGGGGCTAGCGGGTCTCTATACGCAGTATTTT
D gene: .; V gene: TRBV7-3; clone size: .; J gene: TRBJ2-7; CDR3 protein: CASSRIHGGKYEQYF; CDR3 DNA: TGTGCCAGCAGCCGAATTCATGGCGGGAAGTACGAGCAGTACTTC
D gene: TRBD1; V gene: TRBV6-1; clone size: .; J gene: TRBJ1-5; CDR3 protein: CASSDQQGTPGNQPQHF; CDR3 DNA: TGTGCCAGCAGTGACCAACAGGGGACCCCCGGCAATCAGCCCCAGCATTTT
D gene: .; V gene: TRBV6-2/TRBV6-3; clone size: .; J gene: TRBJ1-6; CDR3 protein: CASSPRGNNSPLHF; CDR3 DNA: TGTGCCAGCAGCCCCAGGGGAAATAATTCACCCCTCCACTTT
D gene: .; V gene: TRBV21-1; clone size: .; J gene: TRBJ1-4; CDR3 protein: CASSNTGTGYEKLFF; CDR3 DNA: TGTGCCAGCAGCAACACCGGGACAGGGTACGAAAAACTGTTTTTT
D gene: .; V gene: TRBV6-5; clone size: .; J gene: TRBJ1-2; CDR3 protein: CASSFLRYTGGYTF; CDR3 DNA: TGTGCCAGCAGCTTCCTGAGGTATACAGGTGGCTACACCTTC
D gene: TRBD1; V gene: TRBV5-8; clone size: once; J gene: TRBJ1-1; CDR3 protein: CASSRSGGAGFTEAFF; CDR3 DNA: TGTGCCAGCAGCCGATCAGGGGGCGCGGGATTCACTGAAGCTTTCTTT
D gene: TRBD1; V gene: TRBV7-2; clone size: .; J gene: TRBJ1-6; CDR3 protein: CASSSQQGVNSPLHF; CDR3 DNA: TGTGCCAGCAGCTCCCAACAGGGGGTGAATTCACCCCTCCACTTT
D gene: .; V gene: TRBV6-5; clone size: .; J gene: TRBJ1-2; CDR3 protein: CASSYSTRPYGYTF; CDR3 DNA: TGTGCCAGCAGTTACTCGACTCGGCCCTATGGCTACACCTTC
D gene: .; V gene: TRBV11-2; clone size: few; J gene: TRBJ2-7; CDR3 protein: CASSLDRDEQYF; CDR3 DNA: TGTGCCAGCAGCTTAGATCGCGACGAGCAGTACTTC
D gene: .; V gene: TRBV27; clone size: .; J gene: TRBJ1-1; CDR3 protein: CASSFWGDTEAFF; CDR3 DNA: TGTGCCAGCAGCTTTTGGGGGGACACTGAAGCTTTCTTT
D gene: TRBD1; V gene: TRBV7-3; clone size: .; J gene: TRBJ2-5; CDR3 protein: CASSLGTGGTQTQYF; CDR3 DNA: TGTGCCAGCAGCTTAGGGACAGGGGGCACGCAGACCCAGTACTTC
D gene: .; V gene: TRBV21-1; clone size: .; J gene: TRBJ2-3; CDR3 protein: CASSKGDRGVTDTQYF; CDR3 DNA: TGTGCCAGCAGCAAAGGGGACAGGGGGGTCACAGATACGCAGTATTTT
D gene: .; V gene: TRBV12-2; clone size: .; J gene: TRBJ2-5; CDR3 protein: CASRSEGGQVFETQYF; CDR3 DNA: TGTGCAAGTCGCTCCGAAGGGGGACAGGTCTTCGAGACCCAGTACTTC
D gene: .; V gene: TRBV10-3; clone size: .; J gene: TRBJ2-7; CDR3 protein: CAISEGQISYEQYF; CDR3 DNA: TGTGCCATCAGTGAGGGGCAAATCTCCTACGAGCAGTACTTC
D gene: .; V gene: TRBV6-5; clone size: .; J gene: TRBJ1-1; CDR3 protein: CASSPGGEGAFF; CDR3 DNA: TGTGCCAGCAGTCCCGGCGGGGAGGGAGCTTTCTTT
D gene: TRBD1; V gene: TRBV7-2; clone size: .; J gene: TRBJ1-6; CDR3 protein: CASSLSSTGGNSPLYF; CDR3 DNA: TGTGCCAGCAGCTTAAGCTCGACAGGGGGGAATTCACCCCTCTACTTT
D gene: TRBD2; V gene: TRBV5-1; clone size: .; J gene: TRBJ2-3; CDR3 protein: CASSLEGATSGRTDTQYF; CDR3 DNA: TGCGCCAGCAGCTTGGAGGGGGCCACTAGCGGGAGGACAGATACGCAGTATTTT
D gene: .; V gene: TRBV3-1/TRBV3-2; clone size: .; J gene: TRBJ1-2; CDR3 protein: CASSQARGGYTF; CDR3 DNA: TGTGCCAGCAGCCAAGCCCGAGGTGGCTACACCTTC
D gene: TRBD2; V gene: TRBV7-3; clone size: .; J gene: TRBJ2-1; CDR3 protein: CASSSGAGGANEQFF; CDR3 DNA: TGTGCCAGCAGTTCAGGGGCGGGAGGAGCCAATGAGCAGTTCTTC
D gene: .; V gene: TRBV10-3; clone size: .; J gene: TRBJ1-1; CDR3 protein: CAISGAGVYAEAFF; CDR3 DNA: TGTGCCATCAGTGGGGCGGGGGTTTATGCTGAAGCTTTCTTT
D gene: TRBD2; V gene: TRBV10-1; clone size: .; J gene: TRBJ2-7; CDR3 protein: CASSIGLAGDEQYF; CDR3 DNA: TGCGCCAGCAGCATCGGACTAGCGGGAGACGAGCAGTACTTC
D gene: .; V gene: TRBV10-2; clone size: .; J gene: TRBJ1-1; CDR3 protein: CASTRQADTEAFF; CDR3 DNA: TGCGCCAGCACCCGACAGGCCGACACTGAAGCTTTCTTT
D gene: .; V gene: TRBV7-3; clone size: .; J gene: TRBJ2-5; CDR3 protein: CASSLTPTGMGQETQYF; CDR3 DNA: TGTGCCAGCAGCTTAACGCCCACAGGGATGGGGCAAGAGACCCAGTACTTC
D gene: .; V gene: TRBV21-1; clone size: .; J gene: TRBJ2-5; CDR3 protein: CASSKAQAADRGREETQYF; CDR3 DNA: TGTGCCAGCAGCAAAGCCCAAGCGGCCGACAGGGGGCGGGAAGAGACCCAGTACTTC
D gene: .; V gene: TRBV9; clone size: few; J gene: TRBJ1-1; CDR3 protein: CASSAGGSNTEAFF; CDR3 DNA: TGTGCCAGCAGCGCGGGAGGCAGCAACACTGAAGCTTTCTTT
D gene: .; V gene: TRBV2; clone size: .; J gene: TRBJ1-1; CDR3 protein: CASRLGSFPNTEAFF; CDR3 DNA: TGTGCCAGCAGGCTAGGGAGTTTTCCCAACACTGAAGCTTTCTTT
D gene: TRBD1; V gene: TRBV5-4; clone size: .; J gene: TRBJ1-4; CDR3 protein: CASSWDRATNEKLFF; CDR3 DNA: TGTGCCAGCAGCTGGGACAGGGCAACTAATGAAAAACTGTTTTTT
D gene: TRBD1; V gene: TRBV28; clone size: once; J gene: TRBJ1-6; CDR3 protein: CASSPIGGPISPLHF; CDR3 DNA: TGTGCCAGCAGTCCGATAGGGGGCCCTATTTCACCCCTCCACTTT
D gene: TRBD2; V gene: TRBV28; clone size: .; J gene: TRBJ2-1; CDR3 protein: CASFSLAVPYNEQFF; CDR3 DNA: TGTGCCAGCTTCTCGCTAGCGGTACCATACAATGAGCAGTTCTTC
D gene: .; V gene: TRBV7-3; clone size: .; J gene: TRBJ2-7; CDR3 protein: CASSLMGLSGGSYEQYF; CDR3 DNA: TGTGCCAGCAGCTTAATGGGCCTTAGCGGAGGCTCCTACGAGCAGTACTTC
D gene: .; V gene: TRBV21-1; clone size: .; J gene: TRBJ2-1; CDR3 protein: CASSKSQRPPRMKQFF; CDR3 DNA: TGTGCCAGCAGCAAAAGCCAGCGGCCCCCTCGAATGAAGCAGTTCTTC
D gene: .; V gene: TRBV2; clone size: once; J gene: TRBJ1-5; CDR3 protein: CASSEGTAYQPQHF; CDR3 DNA: TGTGCCAGCAGTGAAGGGACAGCTTATCAGCCCCAGCATTTT
D gene: .; V gene: TRBV12-3/TRBV12-4; clone size: .; J gene: TRBJ1-4; CDR3 protein: CASSLELFGKLFF; CDR3 DNA: TGTGCCAGCAGTTTAGAACTTTTTGGAAAACTGTTTTTT
D gene: .; V gene: TRBV18; clone size: .; J gene: TRBJ1-2; CDR3 protein: CASSPGDTVRGKLYGYTF; CDR3 DNA: TGTGCCAGCTCACCAGGGGATACTGTAAGGGGCAAACTCTATGGCTACACCTTC
D gene: TRBD1; V gene: TRBV4-2; clone size: .; J gene: TRBJ2-7; CDR3 protein: CASSRWDRGSYEQYF; CDR3 DNA: TGTGCCAGCAGCAGATGGGACAGGGGATCCTACGAGCAGTACTTC
D gene: .; V gene: TRBV5-1; clone size: .; J gene: TRBJ2-5; CDR3 protein: CASSLQLQETQYF; CDR3 DNA: TGCGCCAGCAGCTTACAGCTACAAGAGACCCAGTACTTC
D gene: TRBD1; V gene: TRBV28; clone size: .; J gene: TRBJ1-2; CDR3 protein: CASSLPPGTGGAEWEGGNYGYTF; CDR3 DNA: TGTGCCAGCAGTCTCCCACCCGGGACAGGGGGCGCGGAGTGGGAAGGGGGCAACTATGGCTACACCTTC
D gene: .; V gene: TRBV18; clone size: .; J gene: TRBJ2-7; CDR3 protein: CASSPPNTRAYEQYF; CDR3 DNA: TGTGCCAGCTCACCACCTAATACGCGGGCCTACGAGCAGTACTTC
D gene: .; V gene: TRBV5-1; clone size: .; J gene: TRBJ2-7; CDR3 protein: CASSLDQLGHYEQYF; CDR3 DNA: TGCGCCAGCAGCTTGGACCAGCTAGGTCACTACGAGCAGTACTTC
D gene: .; V gene: TRBV11-3; clone size: .; J gene: TRBJ2-3; CDR3 protein: CASSAGTYTDTQYF; CDR3 DNA: TGTGCCAGCAGCGCCGGGACTTACACAGATACGCAGTATTTT
D gene: .; V gene: TRBV21-1; clone size: .; J gene: TRBJ2-5; CDR3 protein: CASSSGAGGPGETQYF; CDR3 DNA: TGTGCCAGCAGCTCAGGAGCGGGAGGGCCAGGGGAGACCCAGTACTTC
D gene: .; V gene: TRBV29-1; clone size: .; J gene: TRBJ1-1; CDR3 protein: CSVRQGLNTEAFF; CDR3 DNA: TGCAGCGTTAGGCAGGGCCTGAACACTGAAGCTTTCTTT
D gene: .; V gene: TRBV23-1; clone size: .; J gene: TRBJ1-2; CDR3 protein: CASPGGGYTF; CDR3 DNA: TGCGCCAGCCCCGGGGGAGGCTACACCTTC
D gene: TRBD2; V gene: TRBV7-2; clone size: .; J gene: TRBJ2-7; CDR3 protein: CASSQGLVGYEQYF; CDR3 DNA: TGTGCCAGCAGCCAGGGACTAGTCGGGTACGAGCAGTACTTC
D gene: .; V gene: TRBV10-1; clone size: .; J gene: TRBJ2-3; CDR3 protein: CASSDRGLSTDTQYF; CDR3 DNA: TGCGCCAGCAGTGACCGAGGCCTAAGCACAGATACGCAGTATTTT
D gene: TRBD1; V gene: TRBV6-5; clone size: .; J gene: TRBJ1-5; CDR3 protein: CASSWTGGSNQPQHF; CDR3 DNA: TGTGCCAGCAGCTGGACAGGGGGAAGCAATCAGCCCCAGCATTTT